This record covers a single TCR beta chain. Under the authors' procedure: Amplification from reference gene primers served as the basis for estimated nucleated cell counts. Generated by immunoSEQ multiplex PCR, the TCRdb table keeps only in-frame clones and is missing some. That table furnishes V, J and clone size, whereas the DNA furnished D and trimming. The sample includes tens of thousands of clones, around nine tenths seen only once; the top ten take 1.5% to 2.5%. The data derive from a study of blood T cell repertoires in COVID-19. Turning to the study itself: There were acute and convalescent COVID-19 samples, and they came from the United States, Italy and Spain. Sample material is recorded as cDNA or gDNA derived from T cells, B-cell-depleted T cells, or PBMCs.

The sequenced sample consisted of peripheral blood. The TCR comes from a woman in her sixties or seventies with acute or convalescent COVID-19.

The DNA for the CDR3 is TGTGCCAGCAGCCCCCGGCTGGGGCTGAACACTGAAGCTTTCTTT. Encoded protein: CASSPRLGLNTEAFF. The V call is TRBV5-4, the J call TRBJ1-1; a weak D match, TRBD1 (5 bases). The CDR3 is 15 amino acids. From germline, CDR1 is SGHNT and CDR2 YYREEE (reference sequence). Trimming took 4 bases from V and 0 from J, leaving 13 bases between them.